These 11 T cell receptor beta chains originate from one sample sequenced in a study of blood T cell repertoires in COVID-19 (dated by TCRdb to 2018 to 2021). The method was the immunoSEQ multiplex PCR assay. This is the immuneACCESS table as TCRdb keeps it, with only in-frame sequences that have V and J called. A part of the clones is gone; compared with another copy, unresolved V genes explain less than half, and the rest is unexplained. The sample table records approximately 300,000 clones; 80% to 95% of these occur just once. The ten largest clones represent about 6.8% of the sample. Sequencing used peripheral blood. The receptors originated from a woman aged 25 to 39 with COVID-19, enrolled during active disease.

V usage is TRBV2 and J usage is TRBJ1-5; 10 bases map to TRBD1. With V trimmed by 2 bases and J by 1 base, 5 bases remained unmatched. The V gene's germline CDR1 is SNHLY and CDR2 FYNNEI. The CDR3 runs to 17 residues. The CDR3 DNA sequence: TGTGCCAGCAGTGAAAGGACAGGGGGGAGGAGCAATCAGCCCCAGCATTTT. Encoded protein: CASSERTGGRSNQPQHF.

The CDR3 DNA reads as TGCGCCAGCAGCTTCCGACAGGGAGAGACCCAGTACTTC. Encoded protein: CASSFRQGETQYF. The genes are TRBV5-1 and TRBJ2-5, with 7 bases lining up with TRBD1. With 2 bases clipped from V and 4 bases from J, the junction kept 2 bases outside the gene matches. CDR3 size: 13 residues. The germline CDR1 and CDR2 sequences are SGHRS and YFSETQ. Drawing the rest from reference TRBV5-1 and TRBJ2-5, the complete variable domain is KAGVTQTPRYLIKTRGQQVTLSCSPISGHRSVSWYQQTPGQGLQFLFEYFSETQRNKGNFPGRFSGRQFSNSRSEMNVSTLELGDSALYLCASSFRQGETQYFGPGTRLLVL.

The chain's CDR3 is CASSHQGPLNEKLFF. DNA of the CDR3: TGTGCCAGCAGCCATCAGGGCCCCCTTAATGAAAAACTGTTTTTT. The chain has TRBV6-5 and TRBJ1-4; TRBD1 might be the D (5 bases). Trimming took 6 bases from V and 4 from J, leaving 15 bases between them. CDR3 size: 15 residues. In germline, CDR1 is MNHEY, CDR2 SVGAGI.

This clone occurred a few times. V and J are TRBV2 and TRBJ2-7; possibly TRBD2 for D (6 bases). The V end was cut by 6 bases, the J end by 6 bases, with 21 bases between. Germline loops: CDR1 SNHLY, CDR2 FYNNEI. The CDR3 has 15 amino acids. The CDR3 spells CASSILRAGGSEQYF. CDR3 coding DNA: TGTGCCAGCAGCATACTTAGAGCGGGTGGATCCGAGCAGTACTTC.

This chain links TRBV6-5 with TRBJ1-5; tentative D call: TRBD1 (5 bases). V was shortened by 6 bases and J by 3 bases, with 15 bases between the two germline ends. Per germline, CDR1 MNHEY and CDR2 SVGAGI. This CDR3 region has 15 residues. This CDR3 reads CASRPGGGFNQPQHF. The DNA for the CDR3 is TGTGCCAGCAGGCCCGGCGGGGGGTTCAATCAGCCCCAGCATTTT.

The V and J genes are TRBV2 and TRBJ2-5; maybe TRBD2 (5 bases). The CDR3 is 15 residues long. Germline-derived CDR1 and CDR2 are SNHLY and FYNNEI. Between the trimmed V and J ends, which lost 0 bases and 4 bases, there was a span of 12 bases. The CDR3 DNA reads TGTGCCAGCAGTGAAGCAGGTGCAGGAGGAGAGACCCAGTACTTC. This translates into CASSEAGAGGETQYF.

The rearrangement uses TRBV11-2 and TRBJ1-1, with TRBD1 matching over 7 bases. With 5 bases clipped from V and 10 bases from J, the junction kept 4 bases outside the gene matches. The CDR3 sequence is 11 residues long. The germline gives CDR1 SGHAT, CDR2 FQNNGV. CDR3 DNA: TGTGCCAGCAGCACACAGGGGCGAGCTTTCTTT. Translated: CASSTQGRAFF.

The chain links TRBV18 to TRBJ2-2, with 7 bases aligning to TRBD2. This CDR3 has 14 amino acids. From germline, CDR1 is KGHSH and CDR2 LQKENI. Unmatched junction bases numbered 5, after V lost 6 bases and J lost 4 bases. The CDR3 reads CASSRDYSTGELFF. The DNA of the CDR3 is TGTGCCAGCTCCCGGGACTACTCCACCGGGGAGCTGTTTTTT.

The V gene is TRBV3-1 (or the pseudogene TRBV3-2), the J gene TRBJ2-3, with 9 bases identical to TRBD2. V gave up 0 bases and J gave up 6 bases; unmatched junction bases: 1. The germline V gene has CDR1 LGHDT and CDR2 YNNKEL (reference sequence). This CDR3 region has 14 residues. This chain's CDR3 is CASSQEGLADTQYF. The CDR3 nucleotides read TGTGCCAGCAGCCAAGAGGGACTAGCTGATACGCAGTATTTT.

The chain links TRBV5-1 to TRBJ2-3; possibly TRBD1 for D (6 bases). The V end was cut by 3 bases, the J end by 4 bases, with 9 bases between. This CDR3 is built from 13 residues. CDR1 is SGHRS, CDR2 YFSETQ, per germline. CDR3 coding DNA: TGCGCCAGCAGCTCACAGGGAGCAGATACGCAGTATTTT. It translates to CASSSQGADTQYF.

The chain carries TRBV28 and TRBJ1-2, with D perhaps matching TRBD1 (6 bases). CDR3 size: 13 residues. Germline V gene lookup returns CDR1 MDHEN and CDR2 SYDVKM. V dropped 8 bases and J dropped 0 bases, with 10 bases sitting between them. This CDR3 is CASRGGSNYGYTF. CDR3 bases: TGTGCCAGCCGAGGGGGATCTAACTATGGCTACACCTTC.